This is a list of T cell receptor beta chains from one sample in a study of blood T cell repertoires in COVID-19. Method: immunoSEQ multiplex PCR; TCRdb's copy keeps in-frame clones and lacks some. This sample yields around 90,000 clones, of which about 90% are seen a single time; approximately 15% belongs to the top ten. The source material was peripheral blood. The receptor source for this set is a male donor with acute or convalescent COVID-19. Each CDR3 is given with its conserved first and last residue. Fields, in order: V gene, clone size, D gene, J gene, CDR3 DNA, CDR3 protein. The D gene is left open where the match is weak. The size field is filled for only some rows; it gives once, few, many or a size class.

TRBV9	-	-	TRBJ2-1	TGTGCCAGCAGCGTAGCTAACAGGGTAGGTGAGCAGTTCTTC	CASSVANRVGEQFF
TRBV5-1	once	-	TRBJ2-1	TGCGCCAGCAGCCATAGGACTGATACCTACAATGAGCAGTTCTTC	CASSHRTDTYNEQFF
TRBV19	-	-	TRBJ1-5	TGTGCCAGTAGTATAGATTTGTCCTCCGCGGTCACTCAGCCCCAGCATTTT	CASSIDLSSAVTQPQHF
TRBV6-5	few	-	TRBJ1-1	TGTGCCAGCATCGGATGGGAGGTGACTGAAGCTTTCTTT	CASIGWEVTEAFF
TRBV27	-	-	TRBJ2-5	TGTGCCAGCAAATCAGGGATTCCGCAAGAGACCCAGTACTTC	CASKSGIPQETQYF
TRBV5-8	-	TRBD1	TRBJ2-5	TGTGCCAGCAGCTCCGGGACAGGGGATTGGGAGGAGACCCAGTACTTC	CASSSGTGDWEETQYF
TRBV10-3	once	TRBD1	TRBJ1-2	TGTGCCACCGGCGCCGGGACAGGGGTTCATTCGAAAGGCTACACCTTC	CATGAGTGVHSKGYTF
TRBV19	-	TRBD1	TRBJ2-4	TGTGCCACCATCGGGACAGGGAGGGACATTCAGTACTTC	CATIGTGRDIQYF
TRBV5-1	-	TRBD2	TRBJ2-5	TGCGCCAGCAGCTTGGAGTTGACTAGCGGCAAAGAGACCCAGTACTTC	CASSLELTSGKETQYF
TRBV5-1	few	TRBD1	TRBJ1-4	TGCGCCAGCACGGCCGGCGGGACAGGGTCTGAAAAACTGTTTTTT	CASTAGGTGSEKLFF
TRBV6-5	few	TRBD1	TRBJ1-2	TGTGCCAGCAGTTACTCAGGGACAGGGGGCAACTATGGCTACACCTTC	CASSYSGTGGNYGYTF
TRBV7-2	-	TRBD1	TRBJ1-5	TGTGCCAGCAGCTTAAGGACAGGGGGCTACGAGGATCAGCCCCAGCATTTT	CASSLRTGGYEDQPQHF
TRBV19	few	TRBD1	TRBJ1-3	TGTGCCAGTAGCTTCACGACAGGGACCTCTGGAAACACCATATATTTT	CASSFTTGTSGNTIYF
TRBV7-6	-	-	TRBJ1-2	TGTGCCAGCAGCTTAGCCGCCGGAGGGAACTATGGCTACACCTTC	CASSLAAGGNYGYTF
TRBV7-9	-	-	TRBJ1-6	TGTGCCAGCAGCTCGACTCTCCTCTCCTATAATTCACCCCTCCACTTT	CASSSTLLSYNSPLHF
TRBV7-2	-	TRBD2	TRBJ2-2	TGTGCCAGCAGCCCGAGCGGGGGGTCCGGGGAGCTGTTTTTT	CASSPSGGSGELFF
TRBV18	-	-	TRBJ1-4	TGTGCCAGCTCACCGCCCGGGGGGCCGAATGAAAAACTGTTTTTT	CASSPPGGPNEKLFF
TRBV2	-	-	TRBJ2-2	TGTGCCAGCAGGGACAATTCGAACACCGGGGAGCTGTTTTTT	CASRDNSNTGELFF
TRBV11-1	once	-	TRBJ2-7	TGTGCCAGCAGCTCCCTCCACGAGCAGTACTTC	CASSSLHEQYF
TRBV18	once	-	TRBJ1-1	TGTGCCAGCTCACCTCAGAGGAGCGAAGTTGAAGCTTTCTTT	CASSPQRSEVEAFF
TRBV28	-	-	TRBJ1-2	TGTGCCAGCAGCCTAGGGGGTCACTATGGCTACACCTTC	CASSLGGHYGYTF
TRBV29-1	-	TRBD1	TRBJ2-4	TGCAGCGTGGGGACAGGGGCGGCCAAAAACATTCAGTACTTC	CSVGTGAAKNIQYF
TRBV9	-	-	TRBJ1-3	TGTGCCAGCAGCGTAGCGTCGAGGGGAAACACCATATATTTT	CASSVASRGNTIYF
TRBV5-1	-	TRBD1	TRBJ2-7	TGCGCCAGCAGCGCAATCCCAGGGACAGAAGAGCAGTACTTC	CASSAIPGTEEQYF
TRBV18	-	-	TRBJ1-3	TGTGCCAGCTCACCCCCCGTAGGAAACACCATATATTTT	CASSPPVGNTIYF